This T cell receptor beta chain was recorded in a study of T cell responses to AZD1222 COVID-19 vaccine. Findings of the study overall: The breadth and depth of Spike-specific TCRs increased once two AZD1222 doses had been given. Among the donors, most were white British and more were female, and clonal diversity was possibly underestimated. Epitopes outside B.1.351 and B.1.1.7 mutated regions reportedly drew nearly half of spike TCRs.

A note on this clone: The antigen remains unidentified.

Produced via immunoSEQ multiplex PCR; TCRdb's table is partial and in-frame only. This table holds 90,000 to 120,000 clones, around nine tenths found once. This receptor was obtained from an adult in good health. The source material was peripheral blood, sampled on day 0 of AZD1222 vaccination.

The DNA of the CDR3 is TGTGCCAGTAGATTCTCAGGGGGCCACGAGCAGTACTTC. Residues: CASRFSGGHEQYF. The chain couples TRBV19 to TRBJ2-7, with 8 nucleotides matching TRBD1. The V gene's germline CDR1 is LNHDA and CDR2 SQIVND (reference sequence). The CDR3 is 13 residues long. V was clipped by 6 bases and J by 5 bases; unmatched bases: 6.